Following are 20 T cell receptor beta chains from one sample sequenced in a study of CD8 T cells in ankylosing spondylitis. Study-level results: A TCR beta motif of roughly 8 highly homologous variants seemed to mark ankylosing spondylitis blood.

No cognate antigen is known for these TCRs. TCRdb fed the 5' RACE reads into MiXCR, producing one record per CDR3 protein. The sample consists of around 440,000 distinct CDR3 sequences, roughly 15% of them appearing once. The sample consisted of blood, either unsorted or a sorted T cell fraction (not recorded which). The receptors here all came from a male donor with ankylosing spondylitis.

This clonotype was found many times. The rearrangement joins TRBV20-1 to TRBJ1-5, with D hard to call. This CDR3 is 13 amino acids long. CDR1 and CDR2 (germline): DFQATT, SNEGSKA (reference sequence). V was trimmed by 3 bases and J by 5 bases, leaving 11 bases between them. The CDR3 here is CSASSRWDQPQHF. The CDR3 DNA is TGCAGTGCTAGTTCCAGATGGGATCAGCCCCAGCATTTT.

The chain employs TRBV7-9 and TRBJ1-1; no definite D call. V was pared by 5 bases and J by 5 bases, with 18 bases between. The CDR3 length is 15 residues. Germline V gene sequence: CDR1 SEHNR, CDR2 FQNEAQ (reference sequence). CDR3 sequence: CASSTPKSRGTEAFF. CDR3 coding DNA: TGTGCCAGCAGCACCCCCAAGTCTCGAGGGACTGAAGCTTTCTTT.

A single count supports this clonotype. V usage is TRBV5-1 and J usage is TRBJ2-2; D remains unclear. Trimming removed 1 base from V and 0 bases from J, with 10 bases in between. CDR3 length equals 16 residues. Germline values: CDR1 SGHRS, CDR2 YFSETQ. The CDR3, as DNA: TGCGCCAGCAGCTTGAGCTCCAGATCGAACACCGGGGAGCTGTTTTTT. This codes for CASSLSSRSNTGELFF. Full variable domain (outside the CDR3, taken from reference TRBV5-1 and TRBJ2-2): KAGVTQTPRYLIKTRGQQVTLSCSPISGHRSVSWYQQTPGQGLQFLFEYFSETQRNKGNFPGRFSGRQFSNSRSEMNVSTLELGDSALYLCASSLSSRSNTGELFFGEGSRLTVL.

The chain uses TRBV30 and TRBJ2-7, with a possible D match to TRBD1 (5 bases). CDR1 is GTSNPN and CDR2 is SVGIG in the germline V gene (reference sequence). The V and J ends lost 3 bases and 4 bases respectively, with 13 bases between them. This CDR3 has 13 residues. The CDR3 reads CAWRGRERYEQYF. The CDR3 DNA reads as TGTGCCTGGAGGGGCAGGGAACGATACGAGCAGTACTTC.

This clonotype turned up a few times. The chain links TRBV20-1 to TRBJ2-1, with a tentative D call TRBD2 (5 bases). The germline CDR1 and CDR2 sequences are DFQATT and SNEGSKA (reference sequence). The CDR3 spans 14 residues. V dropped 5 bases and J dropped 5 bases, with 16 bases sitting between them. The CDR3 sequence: CSAPAGSGDNEQFF. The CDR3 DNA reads TGCAGTGCTCCCGCGGGCTCAGGTGACAATGAGCAGTTCTTC.

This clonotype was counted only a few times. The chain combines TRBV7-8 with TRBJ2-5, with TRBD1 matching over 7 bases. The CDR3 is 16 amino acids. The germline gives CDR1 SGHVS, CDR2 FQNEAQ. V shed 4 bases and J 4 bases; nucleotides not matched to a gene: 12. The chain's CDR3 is CASSSDRQGWGETQYF. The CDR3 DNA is TGTGCCAGCAGCTCTGACAGACAGGGCTGGGGAGAGACCCAGTACTTC.

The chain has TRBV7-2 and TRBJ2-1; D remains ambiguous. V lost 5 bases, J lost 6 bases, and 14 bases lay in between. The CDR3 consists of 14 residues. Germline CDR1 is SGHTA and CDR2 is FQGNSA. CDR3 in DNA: TGTGCCAGCAGCCTTGGTGGACCGCTCAATGAGCAGTTCTTC. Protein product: CASSLGGPLNEQFF. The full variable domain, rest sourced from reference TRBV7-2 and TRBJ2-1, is GAGVSQSPSNKVTEKGKDVELRCDPISGHTALYWYRQSLGQGLEFLIYFQGNSAPDKSGLPSDRFSAERTGGSVSTLTIQRTQQEDSAVYLCASSLGGPLNEQFFGPGTRLTVL.

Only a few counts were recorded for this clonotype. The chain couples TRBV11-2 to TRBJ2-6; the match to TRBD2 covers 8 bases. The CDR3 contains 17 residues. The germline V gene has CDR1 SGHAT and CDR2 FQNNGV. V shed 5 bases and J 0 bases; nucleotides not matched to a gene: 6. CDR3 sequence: CASSRGGSNSGANVLTF. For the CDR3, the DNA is TGTGCCAGCAGCCGCGGGGGGTCAAACTCTGGGGCCAACGTCCTGACTTTC.

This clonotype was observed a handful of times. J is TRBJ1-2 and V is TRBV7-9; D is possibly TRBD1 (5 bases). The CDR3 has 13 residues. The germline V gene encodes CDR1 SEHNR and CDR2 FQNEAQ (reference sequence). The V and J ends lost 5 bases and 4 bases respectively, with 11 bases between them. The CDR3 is CASSEIQVYGYTF. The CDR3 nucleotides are TGTGCCAGCAGCGAAATACAGGTCTATGGCTACACCTTC. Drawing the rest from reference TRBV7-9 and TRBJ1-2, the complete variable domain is DTGVSQNPRHKITKRGQNVTFRCDPISEHNRLYWYRQTLGQGPEFLTYFQNEAQLEKSRLLSDRFSAERPKGSFSTLEIQRTEQGDSAMYLCASSEIQVYGYTFGSGTRLTVV.

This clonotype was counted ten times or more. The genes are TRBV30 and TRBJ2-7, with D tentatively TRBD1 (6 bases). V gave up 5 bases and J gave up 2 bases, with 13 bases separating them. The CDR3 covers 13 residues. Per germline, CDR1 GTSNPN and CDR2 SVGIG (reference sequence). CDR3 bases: TGTGCCTGGGGGACACAGGACACCTACGAGCAGTACTTC. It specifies CAWGTQDTYEQYF.

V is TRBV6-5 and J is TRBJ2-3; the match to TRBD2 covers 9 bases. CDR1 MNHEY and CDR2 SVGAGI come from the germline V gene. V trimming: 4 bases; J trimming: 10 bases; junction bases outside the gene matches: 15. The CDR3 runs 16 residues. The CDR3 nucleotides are TGTGCCAGCAGTTTTTCCGGCGGGAGGGGGGTAAATGCGCAGTATTTT. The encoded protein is CASSFSGGRGVNAQYF.

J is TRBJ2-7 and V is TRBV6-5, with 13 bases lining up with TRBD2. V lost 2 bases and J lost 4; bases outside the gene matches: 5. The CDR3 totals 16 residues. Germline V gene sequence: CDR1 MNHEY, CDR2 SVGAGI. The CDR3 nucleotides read TGTGCCAGCAGTTACGGGAGACTAGCGGGGGGATACGAGCAGTACTTC. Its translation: CASSYGRLAGGYEQYF.

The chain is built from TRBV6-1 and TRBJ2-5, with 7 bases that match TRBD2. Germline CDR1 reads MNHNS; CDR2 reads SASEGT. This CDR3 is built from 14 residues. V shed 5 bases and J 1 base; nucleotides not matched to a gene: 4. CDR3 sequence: CASSTTSRQETQYF. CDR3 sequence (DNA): TGTGCCAGCAGTACGACTAGCCGCCAAGAGACCCAGTACTTC.

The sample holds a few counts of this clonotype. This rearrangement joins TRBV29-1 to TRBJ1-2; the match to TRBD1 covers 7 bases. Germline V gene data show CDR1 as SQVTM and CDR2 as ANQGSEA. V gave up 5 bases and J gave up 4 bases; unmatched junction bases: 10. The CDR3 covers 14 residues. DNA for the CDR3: TGCAGCGTTAGGGTTACAGGGGCCCTCTATGGCTACACCTTC. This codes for CSVRVTGALYGYTF.

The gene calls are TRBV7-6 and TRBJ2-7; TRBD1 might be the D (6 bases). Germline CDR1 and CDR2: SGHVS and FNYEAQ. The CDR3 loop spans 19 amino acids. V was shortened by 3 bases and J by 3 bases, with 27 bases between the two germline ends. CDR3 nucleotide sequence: TGTGCCAGCAGCTTTCGCGGACAGAGCCCACAACGGGGATACTACGAGCAGTACTTC. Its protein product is CASSFRGQSPQRGYYEQYF.

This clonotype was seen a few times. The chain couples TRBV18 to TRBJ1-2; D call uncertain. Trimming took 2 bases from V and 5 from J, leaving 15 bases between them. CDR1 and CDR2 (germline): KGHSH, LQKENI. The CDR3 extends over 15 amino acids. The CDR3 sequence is CASSPIPEGGYGYTF. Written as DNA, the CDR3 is TGTGCCAGCTCACCAATCCCGGAAGGCGGATATGGCTACACCTTC.

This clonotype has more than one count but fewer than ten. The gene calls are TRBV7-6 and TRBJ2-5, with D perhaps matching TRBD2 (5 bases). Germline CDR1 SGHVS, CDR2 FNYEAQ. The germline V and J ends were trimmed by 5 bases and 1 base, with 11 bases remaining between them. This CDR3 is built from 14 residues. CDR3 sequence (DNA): TGTGCCAGCAGCGTATGGGAGAGCCAAGAGACCCAGTACTTC. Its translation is CASSVWESQETQYF.

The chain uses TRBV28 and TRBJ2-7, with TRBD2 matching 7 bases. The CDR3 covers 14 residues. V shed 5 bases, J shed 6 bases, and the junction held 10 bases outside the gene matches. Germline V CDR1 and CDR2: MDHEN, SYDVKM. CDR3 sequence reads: CASSPPPGGSEQYF. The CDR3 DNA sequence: TGTGCCAGCAGTCCGCCCCCGGGGGGAAGCGAGCAGTACTTC.

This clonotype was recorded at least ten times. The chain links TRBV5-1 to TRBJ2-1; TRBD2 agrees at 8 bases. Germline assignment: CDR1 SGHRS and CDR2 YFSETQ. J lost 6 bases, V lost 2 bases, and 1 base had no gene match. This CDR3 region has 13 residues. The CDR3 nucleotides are TGCGCCAGCAGCTTCGGGGGGGCCAATGAGCAGTTCTTC. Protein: CASSFGGANEQFF.

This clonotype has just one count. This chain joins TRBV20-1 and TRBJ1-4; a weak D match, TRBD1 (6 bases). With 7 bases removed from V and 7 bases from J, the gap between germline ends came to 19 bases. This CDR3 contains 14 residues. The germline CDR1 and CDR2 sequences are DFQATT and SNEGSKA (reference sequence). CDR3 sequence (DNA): TGCAGTGGAACCACCGCGAGCAGGGGTGAAAAACTGTTTTTT. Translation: CSGTTASRGEKLFF.